These 22 T cell receptor beta chains were all obtained from the same sample, sequenced in a study of Ad26.COV2.S vaccination and SARS-CoV-2 variants. Treatment indicated: 15 to 20 received Ad26.COV2.S at low or high dose, single or two shots; roughly five received placebo; per-sample allocation not given. Collection of the samples took place on day 63 after the first injection of vaccine or placebo. Measured with immunoSEQ multiplex PCR; TCRdb has only the in-frame clones, and not every one. The sample includes about 680,000 clones, roughly nine tenths of them seen just once. Here the sequenced sample was peripheral blood, taken in a trial of Ad26.COV2.S vaccine versus placebo. These receptors were taken from a person aged 18-60 years who received the Ad26.COV2.S COVID-19 vaccine or a placebo.

This clone came up a few times. The gene calls are TRBV5-1 and TRBJ1-2, with D maybe TRBD1 (5 bases). The CDR3 contains 14 residues. The V end was cut by 2 bases, the J end by 5 bases, with 13 bases between. Per germline, CDR1 SGHRS and CDR2 YFSETQ. The CDR3 DNA is TGCGCCAGCAGCTTAGGTTCAGGGATTTATGGCTACACCTTC. Amino acid sequence: CASSLGSGIYGYTF.

V gene TRBV27 combines with J gene TRBJ1-2; D ambiguous. This CDR3 comprises 13 residues. Germline CDR1 MNHEY, CDR2 SMNVEV (reference sequence). The V end was cut by 8 bases, the J end by 4 bases, with 14 bases between. This chain's CDR3 is CASGIGVGYGYTF. The CDR3 DNA reads TGTGCCAGCGGGATCGGGGTGGGCTATGGCTACACCTTC.

This sequence joins TRBV12-3 or TRBV12-4 and TRBJ1-1, with a weak D call TRBD1 (5 bases). The CDR3 runs 13 residues. V lost 7 bases, J lost 6 bases, and 15 bases lay in between. CDR3 region: CASTPGPRAEAFF. In DNA form, the CDR3 reads TGTGCCAGCACCCCGGGACCTAGGGCTGAAGCTTTCTTT.

This CDR3 reads CASSQTGTGREQYF. The CDR3 DNA follows: TGTGCCAGCAGCCAAACCGGGACAGGGAGAGAGCAGTACTTC. The chain carries TRBV14 and TRBJ2-7, with 9 bases that match TRBD1. Trimming at V came to 2 bases and at J to 7 bases, leaving 6 bases not matched to a gene. CDR3 length: 14 amino acids. The germline gives CDR1 SGHDN, CDR2 FVKESK.

The count of this clone is one. This chain connects TRBV5-6 to TRBJ2-7; TRBD2 aligns across 8 bases. J was trimmed by 0 bases and V by 3 bases; bases with no gene match: 11. This CDR3 has 17 amino acids. Germline V gives CDR1 SGHDT, CDR2 YYEEEE. The CDR3 nucleotides are TGTGCCAGCAGCTCACAGTCTAGCGGGTGGAGCTCCTACGAGCAGTACTTC. Amino acids: CASSSQSSGWSSYEQYF.

The rearrangement links TRBV15 to TRBJ1-1, with D maybe TRBD1 (5 bases). This CDR3 has 14 amino acids. V lost 4 bases to trimming and J lost 2 bases, with 11 bases between them. Looked up from germline, CDR1 is LNHNV and CDR2 is YYDKDF (reference sequence). CDR3 nucleotides: TGTGCCACCAGCAAGGGGAACACCAACACTGAAGCTTTCTTT. Translated, it gives CATSKGNTNTEAFF. Full variable domain (missing parts from reference TRBV15 and TRBJ1-1): DAMVIQNPRYQVTQFGKPVTLSCSQTLNHNVMYWYQQKSSQAPKLLFHYYDKDFNNEADTPDNFQSRRPNTSFCFLDIRSPGLGDTAMYLCATSKGNTNTEAFFGQGTRLTVV.

This rearrangement joins TRBV5-4 to TRBJ2-5; perhaps TRBD2 as D (7 bases). This CDR3 has 13 amino acids. Germline V gene data show CDR1 as SGHNT and CDR2 as YYREEE (reference sequence). V lost 1 base and J lost 5, with 9 bases in between. CDR3: CASSLWGGETQYF. The CDR3 nucleotides read TGTGCCAGCAGCTTGTGGGGGGGCGAGACCCAGTACTTC.

The CDR3 region has the DNA TGTGCCTGGAGTAGGCCGGAAAGAGGGGGCTACACCTTC. It translates to CAWSRPERGGYTF. The rearrangement uses TRBV30 and TRBJ1-2; D gene uncertain. The CDR3 has 13 amino acids. Trimming cost V 2 bases and J 8 bases, with 15 bases left between them. CDR1 and CDR2 (germline): GTSNPN, SVGIG (reference sequence).

The sample holds one count of this clone. The chain joins TRBV6-2 or TRBV6-3 to TRBJ2-1; D unresolved. With 2 bases removed from V and 2 bases from J, the gap between germline ends came to 10 bases. There are 15 residues in the CDR3. Germline V gene data show CDR1 as MNHEY and CDR2 as SVGEGT. The DNA for the CDR3 is TGTGCCAGCAGTTACAGGGTATTAACCTACAATGAGCAGTTCTTC. Its translation is CASSYRVLTYNEQFF.

V and J are TRBV7-8 and TRBJ1-5, with TRBD1 matching 8 bases. J gave up 3 bases and V 1 base, and 8 bases lay outside the gene matches. This CDR3 contains 17 residues. Germline lookup yields CDR1 SGHVS and CDR2 FQNEAQ. DNA of the CDR3: TGTGCCAGCAGCTTAGTTTCAGGGGGCGAAATCAATCAGCCCCAGCATTTT. The encoded protein is CASSLVSGGEINQPQHF.

In its sample, this clone was seen once. The chain employs TRBV6-1 and TRBJ1-2; no firm D call. The CDR3 is made up of 12 amino acids. Germline V gives CDR1 MNHNS, CDR2 SASEGT. Trimming stripped 2 bases from V and 7 bases from J, with 8 bases between. The CDR3 DNA sequence: TGTGCCAGCAGTGAAAGCGGGGTTGGCTACACCTTC. It codes for CASSESGVGYTF.

The chain joins TRBV19 to TRBJ1-5; the D gene is possibly TRBD1 (5 bases). CDR1 is LNHDA, CDR2 SQIVND, per germline (reference sequence). The germline V and J ends were trimmed by 4 bases and 0 bases, with 10 bases remaining between them. The CDR3 has 15 amino acids. This chain's CDR3 is CASSTRDASNQPQHF. CDR3 DNA sequence: TGTGCCAGTAGTACCCGGGACGCTAGCAATCAGCCCCAGCATTTT. Full variable domain (remainder filled in from reference TRBV19 and TRBJ1-5): DGGITQSPKYLFRKEGQNVTLSCEQNLNHDAMYWYRQDPGQGLRLIYYSQIVNDFQKGDIAEGYSVSREKKESFPLTVTSAQKNPTAFYLCASSTRDASNQPQHFGDGTRLSIL.

J is TRBJ2-3 and V is TRBV18, with D tentatively TRBD2 (5 bases). Germline-derived CDR1 and CDR2 are KGHSH and LQKENI. V lost 1 base to trimming and J lost 0 bases, with 5 bases between them. The CDR3 has 14 residues. CDR3 amino acids: CASSPRTSTDTQYF. The CDR3 DNA follows: TGTGCCAGCTCACCACGGACTAGCACAGATACGCAGTATTTT.

The V and J genes are TRBV10-2 and TRBJ2-5; D is possibly TRBD2 (5 bases). The length of the CDR3 is 13 residues. The V end lost 7 bases, the J end lost 5 bases, and 14 bases lay between the germline ends. Looked up from germline, CDR1 is WSHSY and CDR2 is SAAADI. The CDR3 nucleotides are TGCGCCAGCACCCCGGTACGGAGGGAGACCCAGTACTTC. Translating it yields CASTPVRRETQYF.

The V call is TRBV9, the J call TRBJ2-1; 8 bases align to TRBD2. CDR3 length equals 14 residues. V was clipped by 2 bases and J by 10 bases; unmatched bases: 8. The V gene's germline CDR1 is SGDLS and CDR2 YYNGEE. CDR3 coding DNA: TGTGCCAGCAGCGTGGAAGCGGGGGTTTCCGAGCAGTTCTTC. Translated, it gives CASSVEAGVSEQFF.

This chain joins TRBV6-2 or TRBV6-3 and TRBJ1-1; possible D gene TRBD1, 5 bases. The V gene's germline CDR1 is MNHEY and CDR2 SVGEGT. This CDR3 is 15 amino acids long. The V end lost 5 bases, the J end lost 2 bases, and 15 bases lay between the germline ends. The CDR3 region has the DNA TGTGCCAGCAGTCCCCAAAGCGGGGGAAACACTGAAGCTTTCTTT. This translates into CASSPQSGGNTEAFF.

This clone turned up a few times. The CDR3 bases are TGTGCCAGCAGCTTGGTGGGGGTCCTGCTCACTGAAGCTTTCTTT. This sequence encodes CASSLVGVLLTEAFF. The V gene is TRBV5-4, the J gene TRBJ1-1; possible D gene TRBD1, 5 bases. The CDR3 extends over 15 amino acids. With 0 bases removed from V and 4 bases from J, the gap between germline ends came to 13 bases. Germline lookup yields CDR1 SGHNT and CDR2 YYREEE (reference sequence).

As concerns this clone: This same CDR3 is encoded by further DNA sequences in the sample. This chain uses TRBV12-3 or TRBV12-4 with TRBJ2-5, with D unresolved. This CDR3 region has 11 residues. Trimming took 4 bases from V and 7 from J, leaving 7 bases between them. The CDR3: CASSSLGTQYF. DNA for the CDR3: TGTGCCAGCAGTTCCTTAGGGACCCAGTACTTC.

The chain joins TRBV5-1 to TRBJ2-7; 14 bases agree with TRBD2. The germline V gene encodes CDR1 SGHRS and CDR2 YFSETQ. V shed 4 bases, J shed 3 bases, and the junction held 6 bases outside the gene matches. There are 16 residues in the CDR3. CDR3 in amino acids: CASSTGTSGGYYEQYF. The CDR3 coding sequence is TGCGCCAGCAGCACCGGGACTAGCGGGGGTTACTACGAGCAGTACTTC. The entire variable domain, with the rest obtained from reference TRBV5-1 and TRBJ2-7, is as follows: KAGVTQTPRYLIKTRGQQVTLSCSPISGHRSVSWYQQTPGQGLQFLFEYFSETQRNKGNFPGRFSGRQFSNSRSEMNVSTLELGDSALYLCASSTGTSGGYYEQYFGPGTRLTVT.

The chain has TRBV19 and TRBJ2-1; the D gene could be TRBD1 or TRBD2 (5 bases each). Germline V lookup: CDR1 LNHDA, CDR2 SQIVND (reference sequence). V lost 8 bases and J 4 bases, leaving 15 bases between the germline ends. The CDR3 is 14 amino acids. CDR3 DNA sequence: TGTGCCAGTGCCCCGGGGACCCCATACAATGAGCAGTTCTTC. Translated, it gives CASAPGTPYNEQFF. Looking up the rest from reference TRBV19 and TRBJ2-1 gives the full variable domain: DGGITQSPKYLFRKEGQNVTLSCEQNLNHDAMYWYRQDPGQGLRLIYYSQIVNDFQKGDIAEGYSVSREKKESFPLTVTSAQKNPTAFYLCASAPGTPYNEQFFGPGTRLTVL.

The gene calls are TRBV29-1 and TRBJ2-6, with TRBD1 matching over 12 bases. This CDR3 spans 18 amino acids. CDR1 and CDR2 (germline): SQVTM, ANQGSEA. The V segment lost 7 bases and the J segment 3 bases; nucleotides outside the gene matches: 13. The CDR3 bases are TGCAGCGCTACCGGGACAGGGGGCATCCGGGGTGGGGCCAACGTCCTGACTTTC. Amino acids: CSATGTGGIRGGANVLTF. Drawing the rest from reference TRBV29-1 and TRBJ2-6, the complete variable domain is SAVISQKPSRDICQRGTSLTIQCQVDSQVTMMFWYRQQPGQSLTLIATANQGSEATYESGFVIDKFPISRPNLTFSTLTVSNMSPEDSSIYLCSATGTGGIRGGANVLTFGAGSRLTVL.

The chain links TRBV10-3 to TRBJ1-1; D perhaps matches TRBD1 (5 bases). Trimming removed 3 bases at V and 1 base at J, with 9 bases between. The CDR3 contains 14 residues. Germline V lookup: CDR1 ENHRY, CDR2 SYGVKD. CDR3 coding DNA: TGTGCCATCAGTGATAGGGGTGAGAACACTGAAGCTTTCTTT. This sequence encodes CAISDRGENTEAFF.